This entry is about one T cell receptor (beta chain). Trimming took 6 bases from V and 4 from J, leaving 9 bases between them. Germline V gene sequence: CDR1 DFQATT, CDR2 SNEGSKA (reference sequence). This CDR3 region has 11 residues. Amplification of ligated cDNA took four PCR rounds with SP2 and nested alpha and beta constant primers. TCRdb redid the calling of the 5' RACE reads with MiXCR, one entry per CDR3 protein. The table includes about 32,000 distinct CDR3 sequences, over 15% detected once. A UMI-containing oligonucleotide was joined by 3' ligation to the TCR cDNA template. RNA was extracted from over 2 ml of whole blood of healthy adults. The source of the sample is a study of naive and memory T cell subsets.

This clonotype was obtained from a female donor in good health. The chain employs TRBV20-1 and TRBJ1-1; D is perhaps TRBD1 (6 bases). CDR3 region: CSARQVTEAFF. In DNA form, the CDR3 reads TGCAGTGCGAGACAGGTCACTGAAGCTTTCTTT.